The clone carrying this TCR beta chain was found once. Assay used: immunoSEQ multiplex PCR; TCRdb lists only in-frame clones, some missing. The sample has about 44,000 clones; roughly 68% are singletons. These data are taken from a study of blood T cell repertoires in COVID-19. Across the study: Sample material is recorded as cDNA or gDNA derived from T cells, B-cell-depleted T cells, or PBMCs.

The CDR3 extends over 14 amino acids. The V end lost 9 bases, the J end lost 4 bases, and 17 bases lay between the germline ends. Germline CDR1 is LNHDA and CDR2 is SQIVND (reference sequence). The sequenced sample was peripheral blood. This sequence originates from an elderly man with acute or convalescent COVID-19. The rearrangement joins TRBV19 to TRBJ2-3; D is ambiguous. CDR3 in DNA: TGTGCCAGCGCAACTCGGGTAGCCCCAGATACGCAGTATTTT. This encodes CASATRVAPDTQYF. The full variable domain, with the rest looked up from reference TRBV19 and TRBJ2-3, is DGGITQSPKYLFRKEGQNVTLSCEQNLNHDAMYWYRQDPGQGLRLIYYSQIVNDFQKGDIAEGYSVSREKKESFPLTVTSAQKNPTAFYLCASATRVAPDTQYFGPGTRLTVL.